The 7 T cell receptor beta chains below all came from one sample that was sequenced in a study of CD8 T cells in ankylosing spondylitis. Their antigen targets remain unknown. Whole-study results and caveats: In ankylosing spondylitis blood, a motif of roughly eight highly homologous TCR beta variants appeared characteristic.

TCRdb re-derived calls from the 5' RACE reads in MiXCR, one entry per CDR3 protein. This sample has 500,000 to 650,000 distinct CDR3 sequences, with approximately 5.3% found just once. The sequencing sample was made of blood, either unsorted or a sorted T cell fraction (not recorded which). Receptor source: a male donor with ankylosing spondylitis.

This clonotype was observed many times. This chain uses TRBV10-3 with TRBJ2-3; no reliable D call. The V end was cut by 4 bases, the J end by 1 base, with 9 bases between. CDR3 length equals 14 residues. CDR1 is ENHRY, CDR2 SYGVKD, per germline. Here the CDR3 reads CAISVAYRTDTQYF. CDR3 in DNA: TGTGCCATCAGTGTGGCCTACCGCACAGATACGCAGTATTTT.

This clonotype came up many times. The chain uses TRBV29-1 and TRBJ1-1, with D perhaps matching TRBD1 (5 bases). With 0 bases removed from V and 6 bases from J, the gap between germline ends came to 8 bases. Germline loops: CDR1 SQVTM, CDR2 ANQGSEA. The length of the CDR3 is 12 residues. The CDR3 loop is CSVEDLGPEAFF. In DNA, the CDR3 is TGCAGCGTTGAAGATCTGGGACCTGAAGCTTTCTTT.

This clonotype was picked up many times. V and J are TRBV7-6 and TRBJ1-5; 7 nucleotides agree with TRBD1. Germline CDR1 is SGHVS and CDR2 is FNYEAQ. J gave up 3 bases and V 5 bases, and 10 bases lay outside the gene matches. The CDR3 has 16 amino acids. CDR3 nucleotide sequence: TGTGCCAGCAGCCCGACAGGGACGCTCTTCAATCAGCCCCAGCATTTT. Protein product: CASSPTGTLFNQPQHF.

This clonotype was detected many times. This rearrangement joins TRBV5-1 to TRBJ2-1; 10 bases are shared with TRBD2. This CDR3 comprises 18 residues. Germline CDR1 SGHRS, CDR2 YFSETQ. V was pared by 1 base and J by 0 bases, with 7 bases of the junction left unmatched. The CDR3 spells CASSLRLAGASSYNEQFF. Here the CDR3 DNA reads TGCGCCAGCAGCTTGAGGCTAGCGGGGGCTAGCTCCTACAATGAGCAGTTCTTC.

This clonotype came up many times. Here the CDR3 reads CASSPPSAAYNEQFF. The CDR3 DNA reads as TGTGCCAGCAGCCCCCCAAGCGCCGCCTACAATGAGCAGTTCTTC. The rearrangement uses TRBV7-2 and TRBJ2-1; D not certain. CDR1 is SGHTA and CDR2 is FQGNSA in the germline V gene. Trimming removed 5 bases at V and 2 bases at J, with 13 bases between. This CDR3 is 15 amino acids long.

Many counts were recorded for this clonotype. V usage is TRBV5-1 and J usage is TRBJ1-4; D ambiguous. Trimming took off 3 bases at V and 5 bases at J, with 5 bases between the two ends. Germline V gene sequence: CDR1 SGHRS, CDR2 YFSETQ. The length of the CDR3 is 12 residues. DNA of the CDR3: TGCGCCAGCAGCTACGGCAATGAAAAACTGTTTTTT. Its translation is CASSYGNEKLFF.

The sample holds many counts of this clonotype. Here the CDR3 reads CASSALSGGTEAFF. CDR3 coding DNA: TGTGCCAGCAGCGCATTGTCGGGGGGCACTGAAGCTTTCTTT. This chain links TRBV7-9 with TRBJ1-1, with TRBD1 as a possible D gene (5 bases). CDR1 is SEHNR and CDR2 is FQNEAQ in the germline V gene (reference sequence). This CDR3 comprises 14 residues. Trimming cost V 5 bases and J 4 bases, with 14 bases left between them.